This T cell receptor beta chain was sequenced in a study of cytomegalovirus exposure and HLA in healthy donors. General study findings and limits: Of the V segments, some could not be distinguished, including TRBV6-2 and TRBV6-3, and were excluded.

Germline V gives CDR1 SGHTA, CDR2 FQGNSA. The V end was cut by 1 base, the J end by 4 bases, with 15 bases between. The CDR3 sequence is 16 residues long. PCR involved 60 Vbeta and 13 Jbeta primers. Authors' data handling: Approximately 12 million of 65 million to 95 million unique TCR beta chains were shared, per a later count. TCRdb keeps only in-frame clones here, not all; method: immunoSEQ multiplex PCR. V and J calls plus clone size are reproduced from that table; the DNA served to infer D and trimming. The table includes 150,000 to 200,000 clones, less than 80% detected once. On this clone itself: Its antigen is undetermined.

Input material: PBMCs. The sequence was obtained from a woman aged 25 to 39 in good health and CMV-seropositive. The chain couples TRBV7-2 to TRBJ2-3, with D perhaps TRBD2 (7 bases). Here the CDR3 reads CASSLGWAGASDTQYF. In nucleotides, the CDR3 is TGTGCCAGCAGCTTAGGATGGGCGGGGGCCTCAGATACGCAGTATTTT.